The clone carrying this TCR beta chain came up a few times. As yet, its antigen is unknown. TCRdb independently ran MiXCR on the reads; one entry per CDR3 protein. Of some 390,000 distinct CDR3 sequences listed, around 18% were seen once; the top ten hold around 9.3%. This sample was taken from a study of T cell repertoires in cytomegalovirus infection. As for the study in general: Shared public TCR beta signatures pointed to both CMV infection and a matching HLA type. Study findings and constraints: There were HLA-C-restricted CMV-specific TCR beta clonotypes dominating the ex vivo response. Identification of carriers of CMV plus the relevant HLA was performed using cumulative public TCR beta family frequency.

Trimming left V 6 bases short and J 3 bases short, with 8 bases between. From germline, CDR1 is MDHEN and CDR2 SYDVKM. The CDR3 is made up of 12 amino acids. Sequenced input: PBMCs. The receptor was derived from a human donor in good health (CMV status not recorded). Some clones in this sample may be carry-over from other donors' samples. The chain uses TRBV28 and TRBJ1-2; D not resolved. The CDR3 DNA reads TGTGCCAGCAGGCCGAACTACTATGGCTACACCTTC. Protein product: CASRPNYYGYTF.